This entry lists 25 T cell receptor beta chains sequenced from one sample in a study of blood T cell repertoires in COVID-19. Data came from immunoSEQ multiplex PCR; TCRdb stores just in-frame clones and leaves some out. The table lists some 110,000 clones, around nine tenths of them singletons. The sequenced sample was peripheral blood. The receptors were sampled from a human donor in a cohort sampled during active COVID-19.

In this sample, this clone turned up once. The chain combines TRBV5-1 with TRBJ1-2, with a weak D call TRBD1 (6 bases). V was cut by 4 bases and J by 5 bases, with 9 bases left in between. Germline CDR1 is SGHRS and CDR2 is YFSETQ. The CDR3 loop spans 12 amino acids. The CDR3 DNA reads as TGCGCCAGCAGCCCGGACAGTTATGGCTACACCTTC. Translating it yields CASSPDSYGYTF.

This sequence joins TRBV20-1 and TRBJ2-1; the D gene is possibly TRBD2 (7 bases). Germline assignment: CDR1 DFQATT and CDR2 SNEGSKA (reference sequence). The CDR3 sequence is 13 residues long. The germline V and J ends were trimmed by 3 bases and 7 bases, with 13 bases remaining between them. The CDR3 is CSASVGRGNEQFF. The CDR3 nucleotides are TGCAGTGCTAGTGTTGGGAGGGGGAATGAGCAGTTCTTC.

V and J are TRBV19 and TRBJ1-2; 8 bases map to TRBD1. This CDR3 region has 14 residues. In germline, CDR1 is LNHDA, CDR2 SQIVND (reference sequence). J gave up 6 bases and V 5 bases, and 8 bases lay outside the gene matches. CDR3 in amino acids: CASSHGTGGDGYTF. In nucleotides, the CDR3 is TGTGCCAGTAGTCACGGGACAGGCGGGGATGGCTACACCTTC.

This clone was observed a handful of times. This chain joins TRBV4-3 and TRBJ1-3, with TRBD1 as a possible D gene (5 bases). V was cut by 0 bases and J by 8 bases, with 17 bases left in between. CDR1 is LGHNA and CDR2 is YSLEER in the germline V gene. The CDR3 has 16 residues. CDR3 bases: TGCGCCAGCAGCCAAGATAAAACTTACGAAGGGGACACCATATATTTT. It translates to CASSQDKTYEGDTIYF.

The V call is TRBV9, the J call TRBJ1-1; 11 bases are a match to TRBD1. From germline, CDR1 is SGDLS and CDR2 YYNGEE. Unmatched junction bases numbered 10, after V lost 2 bases and J lost 10 bases. CDR3 length: 15 amino acids. CDR3 residues: CASSVGADRGLSAFF. CDR3 bases: TGTGCCAGCAGCGTGGGAGCGGACAGGGGGCTCTCAGCTTTCTTT.

As regards this clone: The junction departs from germline at one end; a sequencing error may be responsible. The rearrangement links TRBV7-7 to TRBJ2-5, with D tentatively TRBD2 (6 bases). This CDR3 region has 15 residues. CDR1 is SSHAT, CDR2 FNYEAQ, per germline (reference sequence). The CDR3 bases are TGTGCTAGCAGCCTGGCCCCGGGGGTACAAGAGACCCAGTACTTC. It codes for CASSLAPGVQETQYF. Full variable domain (remainder filled in from reference TRBV7-7 and TRBJ2-5): GAGVSQSPRYKVTKRGQDVTLRCDPISSHATLYWYQQALGQGPEFLTYFNYEAQPDKSGLPSDRFSAERPEGSISTLTIQRTEQRDSAMYRCASSLAPGVQETQYFGPGTRLLVL.

This clone was seen more than once but under ten times. The same CDR3 is also encoded by other DNA sequences in this sample. The rearrangement joins TRBV5-6 to TRBJ2-7, with 10 nucleotides matching TRBD2. Looked up from germline, CDR1 is SGHDT and CDR2 is YYEEEE. This CDR3 comprises 15 residues. V was clipped by 0 bases and J by 2 bases; unmatched bases: 2. CDR3 amino acids: CASSLGLAGAYEQYF. Here the CDR3 DNA reads TGTGCCAGCAGCTTGGGGCTAGCGGGAGCCTACGAGCAGTACTTC.

The chain employs TRBV5-1 and TRBJ1-6; D remains unclear. Germline V gives CDR1 SGHRS, CDR2 YFSETQ. V lost 0 bases to trimming and J lost 7 bases, with 11 bases between them. The CDR3 has 15 residues. The CDR3 nucleotides are TGCGCCAGCAGCTTGGATCAGATTAGCAATTCACCCCTCCACTTT. This gives the protein CASSLDQISNSPLHF.

The chain carries TRBV7-9 and TRBJ2-7, with a tentative D call TRBD1 (6 bases). CDR1 is SEHNR, CDR2 FQNEAQ, per germline (reference sequence). V shed 2 bases and J shed 4 bases, with 12 bases lying between them. CDR3 length equals 14 residues. This CDR3 reads CASSLRVGGYEQYF. Written as DNA, the CDR3 is TGTGCCAGCAGCTTAAGAGTAGGGGGATACGAGCAGTACTTC. Full variable domain (rest looked up from reference TRBV7-9 and TRBJ2-7): DTGVSQNPRHKITKRGQNVTFRCDPISEHNRLYWYRQTLGQGPEFLTYFQNEAQLEKSRLLSDRFSAERPKGSFSTLEIQRTEQGDSAMYLCASSLRVGGYEQYFGPGTRLTVT.

The chain has TRBV11-2 and TRBJ2-4; 8 positions match TRBD1. From germline, CDR1 is SGHAT and CDR2 FQNNGV. CDR3 length: 12 residues. Trimming removed 5 bases from V and 12 bases from J; junction bases left unmatched: 6. The CDR3 DNA reads TGTGCCAGCAGCAGGACAGGGTATGATCAGTACTTC. Amino acid sequence: CASSRTGYDQYF. Looking up the rest from reference TRBV11-2 and TRBJ2-4 gives the full variable domain: EAGVAQSPRYKIIEKRQSVAFWCNPISGHATLYWYQQILGQGPKLLIQFQNNGVVDDSQLPKDRFSAERLKGVDSTLKIQPAKLEDSAVYLCASSRTGYDQYFGAGTRLSVL.

V usage is TRBV24-1 and J usage is TRBJ1-2, with D hard to call. The CDR3 runs to 13 residues. Germline V gene sequence: CDR1 KGHDR, CDR2 SFDVKD. Trimming removed 4 bases from V and 5 bases from J, with 10 bases in between. The CDR3 loop is CATSESNFYGYTF. CDR3 nucleotide sequence: TGTGCCACCAGTGAATCAAATTTTTATGGCTACACCTTC.

This clone was picked up a small number of times. The J gene is TRBJ1-5, the V gene TRBV28; D gene uncertain. CDR3 length: 15 amino acids. Germline V lookup: CDR1 MDHEN, CDR2 SYDVKM. The V gene lost 0 bases and the J gene lost 0 bases, with 6 bases spanning the gap. CDR3 sequence reads: CASSLWTRSNQPQHF. CDR3 DNA sequence: TGTGCCAGCAGTTTATGGACTCGTAGCAATCAGCCCCAGCATTTT.

The CDR3 region has the DNA TGTGCCAGCAGCCCAAATGGGGCAGGGGTGGCTTCGGGCTACACCTTC. Translation gives CASSPNGAGVASGYTF. The chain has TRBV5-4 and TRBJ1-2; a weak D match, TRBD1 (6 bases). This CDR3 contains 16 residues. V was clipped by 4 bases and J by 8 bases, with 24 bases between them. The germline V gene encodes CDR1 SGHNT and CDR2 YYREEE (reference sequence).

The chain uses TRBV11-2 and TRBJ1-5, with TRBD1 as a possible D gene (6 bases). The CDR3 covers 15 residues. V lost 3 bases and J 4 bases, leaving 13 bases between the germline ends. CDR1 is SGHAT and CDR2 is FQNNGV in the germline V gene. The CDR3: CASSLGGTTNQPQHF. The DNA of the CDR3 is TGTGCCAGCAGCTTGGGAGGGACAACTAATCAGCCCCAGCATTTT. Drawing the rest from reference TRBV11-2 and TRBJ1-5, the complete variable domain is EAGVAQSPRYKIIEKRQSVAFWCNPISGHATLYWYQQILGQGPKLLIQFQNNGVVDDSQLPKDRFSAERLKGVDSTLKIQPAKLEDSAVYLCASSLGGTTNQPQHFGDGTRLSIL.

This chain connects TRBV2 to TRBJ2-3; weak D call: TRBD2 (5 bases). CDR3 size: 13 residues. V was cut by 4 bases and J by 7 bases, with 12 bases left in between. In germline, CDR1 is SNHLY, CDR2 FYNNEI. Here the CDR3 reads CASSVEDLYTQYF. The CDR3, as DNA: TGTGCCAGCAGTGTGGAGGACTTGTATACGCAGTATTTT.

The chain is built from TRBV7-8 and TRBJ2-6; maybe TRBD1 (5 bases). V gave up 7 bases and J gave up 0 bases, with 7 bases separating them. The CDR3 is 14 residues long. CDR1 and CDR2 (germline): SGHVS, FQNEAQ. The CDR3 loop is CASTQGSGANVLTF. CDR3 in DNA: TGTGCCAGCACCCAGGGCTCTGGGGCCAACGTCCTGACTTTC.

The J gene is TRBJ2-1, the V gene TRBV10-3; D is perhaps TRBD2 (6 bases). V was cut by 2 bases and J by 10 bases, with 15 bases left in between. This CDR3 is built from 14 residues. Germline assignment: CDR1 ENHRY and CDR2 SYGVKD. CDR3 protein: CAISEIAVMGEQFF. The CDR3, as DNA: TGTGCCATCAGTGAGATAGCGGTCATGGGGGAGCAGTTCTTC.

Only one count was recorded for this clone. This chain uses TRBV10-3 with TRBJ2-3; weak D call: TRBD2 (6 bases). This CDR3 region has 13 residues. The germline V and J ends were trimmed by 6 bases and 4 bases, with 11 bases remaining between them. Germline CDR1 is ENHRY and CDR2 is SYGVKD. This chain's CDR3 is CAISSGTSDTQYF. In DNA, the CDR3 is TGTGCCATCAGCTCCGGGACTTCAGATACGCAGTATTTT.

This rearrangement joins TRBV4-1 to TRBJ2-3; D gene uncertain. V was cut by 0 bases and J by 0 bases, with 13 bases left in between. This CDR3 region has 17 residues. Germline CDR1 MGHRA, CDR2 YSYEKL. The CDR3 DNA reads as TGCGCCAGCAGCCAAGAGAGTGCAGAGGCTAGCACAGATACGCAGTATTTT. Translated, it gives CASSQESAEASTDTQYF.

The V gene is TRBV3-1 (or the pseudogene TRBV3-2), the J gene TRBJ2-3; D might be TRBD2 (6 bases). V dropped 4 bases and J dropped 8 bases, with 10 bases sitting between them. The CDR3 sequence is 12 residues long. Germline CDR1 and CDR2: LGHDT and YNNKEL (reference sequence). CDR3: CASSPGLPTQYF. CDR3 sequence (DNA): TGTGCCAGCAGCCCGGGACTCCCTACGCAGTATTTT.

The chain has TRBV28 and TRBJ2-1, with a weak D call TRBD1 (6 bases). Per the germline V gene, CDR1 is MDHEN and CDR2 is SYDVKM. There are 11 residues in the CDR3. Trimming took off 8 bases at V and 6 bases at J, with 8 bases between the two ends. The CDR3 DNA is TGTGCCAGCCCCAGGGGCAATGAGCAGTTCTTC. Translated: CASPRGNEQFF.

V and J are TRBV4-1 and TRBJ1-5; no reliable D call. Trimming removed 3 bases at V and 6 bases at J, with 21 bases between. Per the germline V gene, CDR1 is MGHRA and CDR2 is YSYEKL. The CDR3 is 17 residues long. The chain's CDR3 is CASSHSPGRVRGQPQHF. CDR3 nucleotides: TGCGCCAGCAGCCACTCTCCCGGGAGGGTTCGGGGTCAGCCCCAGCATTTT.

This chain joins TRBV3-1 (or the pseudogene TRBV3-2) and TRBJ1-1, with D possibly being TRBD1 (6 bases). Between the trimmed V and J ends, which lost 3 bases and 5 bases, there was a span of 10 bases. The CDR3 has 13 residues. Germline V gene sequence: CDR1 LGHDT, CDR2 YNNKEL (reference sequence). The CDR3 protein is CASSQGAGTEAFF. The CDR3, as DNA: TGTGCCAGCAGCCAGGGGGCTGGGACTGAAGCTTTCTTT.

This chain links TRBV27 with TRBJ2-5, with 10 positions matching TRBD2. The length of the CDR3 is 16 residues. V was clipped by 5 bases and J by 2 bases; unmatched bases: 8. CDR1 is MNHEY, CDR2 SMNVEV, per germline (reference sequence). In nucleotides, the CDR3 is TGTGCCAGCAGTCCCCAGACTAGCGGGTGGCAAGAGACCCAGTACTTC. This gives the protein CASSPQTSGWQETQYF.

This chain links TRBV15 with TRBJ2-1; D possibly corresponds to TRBD2 (6 bases). The V end lost 1 base, the J end lost 7 bases, and 17 bases lay between the germline ends. CDR1 is LNHNV and CDR2 is YYDKDF in the germline V gene (reference sequence). The CDR3 runs 16 residues. This chain's CDR3 is CATSRATPSGRNEQFF. The CDR3 coding sequence is TGTGCCACCAGCAGAGCTACCCCCAGTGGGAGGAATGAGCAGTTCTTC.